Shown below are 8 T cell receptor beta chains from a single sample sequenced in a study of OX40 agonist ivuxolimab in advanced cancers. Here immunoSEQ multiplex PCR was the method, and the copy in TCRdb shows in-frame clones only, minus some. This table has 80,000 to 95,000 clones, roughly nine tenths appearing once. The sequences come from CD4+ or CD8+ T cells sorted from blood, collected in a trial of the OX40 agonist ivuxolimab. These receptors were taken from an adult with an advanced solid tumor such as melanoma, head and neck, liver or kidney cancer.

The chain is built from TRBV9 and TRBJ2-2; TRBD2 aligns across 8 bases. Germline CDR1 is SGDLS and CDR2 is YYNGEE. J was trimmed by 0 bases and V by 4 bases; bases with no gene match: 5. The CDR3 sequence is 16 residues long. The CDR3 here is CASSPTSASNTGELFF. CDR3 sequence (DNA): TGTGCCAGCAGCCCGACTAGCGCTTCGAACACCGGGGAGCTGTTTTTT.

This clone appeared once. This chain joins TRBV2 and TRBJ2-5; D may be TRBD1 (6 bases). Deletions cut 6 bases from V and 2 bases from J, with 10 bases between. The CDR3 runs to 13 residues. The germline V gene encodes CDR1 SNHLY and CDR2 FYNNEI. The CDR3 loop is CASSEDSQETQYF. The DNA for the CDR3 is TGTGCCAGCAGCGAGGACAGTCAAGAGACCCAGTACTTC.

This chain uses TRBV10-1 with TRBJ2-1; 7 bases fit TRBD1. The ends lost 0 bases at V and 3 bases at J; junction bases unmatched: 2. From germline, CDR1 is WNHNN and CDR2 SYGVQD (reference sequence). This CDR3 is 15 amino acids long. The CDR3 DNA reads TGCGCCAGCAGTGAGTCGGGGACAGACTACAATGAGCAGTTCTTC. Encoded protein: CASSESGTDYNEQFF.

V and J are TRBV7-9 and TRBJ1-4; 7 positions match TRBD1. CDR1 SEHNR and CDR2 FQNEAQ come from the germline V gene (reference sequence). V lost 3 bases to trimming and J lost 5 bases; unmatched junction nucleotides: 3. There are 14 residues in the CDR3. Here the CDR3 DNA reads TGTGCCAGCAGCTTTGGGACAGAAAATGAAAAACTGTTTTTT. Translation: CASSFGTENEKLFF. The full variable domain, its missing parts supplied by reference TRBV7-9 and TRBJ1-4, is DTGVSQNPRHKITKRGQNVTFRCDPISEHNRLYWYRQTLGQGPEFLTYFQNEAQLEKSRLLSDRFSAERPKGSFSTLEIQRTEQGDSAMYLCASSFGTENEKLFFGSGTQLSVL.

This chain links TRBV7-9 with TRBJ1-2, with TRBD1 matching over 7 bases. The V segment lost 1 base and the J segment 8 bases; nucleotides outside the gene matches: 10. CDR1 is SEHNR, CDR2 FQNEAQ, per germline (reference sequence). The CDR3 is 15 amino acids. The CDR3 DNA reads as TGTGCCAGCAGCTTAGAGGGAGGGACAGTTGAAGGCTACACCTTC. This gives the protein CASSLEGGTVEGYTF.

The rearrangement links TRBV5-1 to TRBJ1-1, with D uncertain. Between the trimmed V and J ends, which lost 2 bases and 9 bases, there was a span of 11 bases. This CDR3 contains 12 residues. Germline V CDR1 and CDR2: SGHRS, YFSETQ. The CDR3, as DNA: TGCGCCAGCAGCTTTAACAGAATCCAAGCTTTCTTT. It is translated as CASSFNRIQAFF.

This chain uses TRBV28 with TRBJ2-5; 9 bases line up with TRBD2. Germline loops: CDR1 MDHEN, CDR2 SYDVKM. V trimming: 7 bases; J trimming: 5 bases; junction bases outside the gene matches: 2. The CDR3 extends over 12 amino acids. CDR3 bases: TGTGCCAGCAAGGCGGGAGGGGAGACCCAGTACTTC. Encoded protein: CASKAGGETQYF. The variable domain in full, completed from reference TRBV28 and TRBJ2-5, reads DVKVTQSSRYLVKRTGEKVFLECVQDMDHENMFWYRQDPGLGLRLIYFSYDVKMKEKGDIPEGYSVSREKKERFSLILESASTNQTSMYLCASKAGGETQYFGPGTRLLVL.

The chain has TRBV10-2 and TRBJ2-1; TRBD2 is a possible D gene (5 bases). The V gene's germline CDR1 is WSHSY and CDR2 SAAADI. CDR3 length equals 12 residues. V lost 2 bases and J lost 7, with 6 bases in between. CDR3 region: CASSETGNEQFF. The CDR3, as DNA: TGCGCCAGCAGTGAGACGGGGAATGAGCAGTTCTTC.